The clone carrying this T cell receptor (beta chain) was observed a handful of times. Antigen unknown. This specimen belongs to a study of T cells after yellow fever vaccination. Study conclusions and caveats: The CD4 and CD8 compartments had a small share of their clonotypes in common. The bulk population could contribute abundant contaminating clonotypes to FACS-sorted repertoires. Post-booster reappearance was seen for most primary-vaccination clones (96% CD4, around 88% CD8).

CDR3 size: 15 residues. Germline CDR1 is KGHSH and CDR2 is LQKENI. Trimming pared 3 bases from V and 11 bases from J, leaving 20 bases between. TCRdb fed the 5' RACE reads into MiXCR, producing one record per CDR3 protein. The sample lists 620,000 or so distinct CDR3 sequences, roughly 12% seen once, with approximately 15% in the top ten. V and J are TRBV18 and TRBJ2-1, with a weak D call TRBD2 (6 bases). The specimen comprised PBMCs, sampled on the day of the yellow fever booster vaccination. The source is a man between 25 and 39 years old who received the YFV17D yellow fever vaccine. The CDR3 is CASSPPGLQEAQQFF. CDR3 coding DNA: TGTGCCAGCTCACCCCCGGGACTCCAGGAGGCTCAGCAGTTCTTC.